Following are 15 T cell receptor beta chains from one sample sequenced in a study of neoadjuvant anti-PD-1 for oral cavity cancer. The method was immunoSEQ multiplex PCR; TCRdb's version includes in-frame clones alone and lacks a portion of them. The repertoire consists of fewer than 90,000 clones, with around 80% occurring once and the leading ten covering 2.5% to 4%. This specimen was PBMCs, taken before nivolumab (anti-PD-1) treatment. These receptors all stem from a person between 40 and 80 years old with oral cavity squamous cell carcinoma.

V usage is TRBV10-3 and J usage is TRBJ2-2, with 13 bases aligning to TRBD2. The CDR3 extends over 17 amino acids. CDR1 is ENHRY, CDR2 SYGVKD, per germline. V shed 8 bases and J 2 bases; nucleotides not matched to a gene: 8. CDR3 nucleotides: TGTGCCATCTCTCGGACTAGCGGGAGTCCCAACACCGGGGAGCTGTTTTTT. Protein: CAISRTSGSPNTGELFF.

The chain links TRBV5-1 to TRBJ2-3, with D perhaps TRBD1 (7 bases). CDR1 SGHRS and CDR2 YFSETQ come from the germline V gene. The CDR3 consists of 16 residues. V was cut by 6 bases and J by 4 bases, with 21 bases left in between. CDR3 sequence reads: CASKWSQGGGSDTQYF. In DNA, the CDR3 is TGCGCCAGCAAATGGTCGCAGGGGGGTGGCTCAGATACGCAGTATTTT.

CDR3 nucleotide sequence: TGTGCCAGCAGTGAAGTTGGGACAGCAAACACCATATATTTT. Encoded protein: CASSEVGTANTIYF. The genes are TRBV2 and TRBJ1-3; the match to TRBD1 covers 7 bases. V gave up 1 base and J gave up 6 bases; unmatched junction bases: 3. Germline CDR1 is SNHLY and CDR2 is FYNNEI. The CDR3 covers 14 residues.

V is TRBV9 and J is TRBJ2-3; 10 bases are a match to TRBD2. V was pared by 0 bases and J by 4 bases, with 5 bases of the junction left unmatched. From germline, CDR1 is SGDLS and CDR2 YYNGEE. The CDR3 covers 16 residues. This chain's CDR3 is CASSVGPAGGSDTQYF. The DNA for the CDR3 is TGTGCCAGCAGCGTAGGCCCAGCGGGAGGGTCAGATACGCAGTATTTT.

This chain uses TRBV5-1 with TRBJ2-2, with 16 bases that match TRBD2. This CDR3 spans 18 amino acids. Losses at the gene ends were 3 bases for V and 3 bases for J; bases not matched to a gene: 5. From germline, CDR1 is SGHRS and CDR2 YFSETQ. CDR3 coding DNA: TGCGCCAGCAGCTACGGGACTAGCGGGAGGGATCACACCGGGGAGCTGTTTTTT. Its translation is CASSYGTSGRDHTGELFF.

This clone is a singleton in its sample. This chain connects TRBV5-1 to TRBJ2-5; 7 positions match TRBD2. The trim removed 0 bases at V and 3 bases at J, leaving 11 bases unmatched. The length of the CDR3 is 17 residues. Germline V lookup: CDR1 SGHRS, CDR2 YFSETQ. The DNA of the CDR3 is TGCGCCAGCAGCTTGGGTCCCCCGACGAGCGGGGAAGAGACCCAGTACTTC. This codes for CASSLGPPTSGEETQYF.

The chain couples TRBV30 to TRBJ2-4; tentatively, D is TRBD2 (7 bases). The CDR3 sequence is 16 residues long. The germline V gene has CDR1 GTSNPN and CDR2 SVGIG (reference sequence). The V end was cut by 0 bases, the J end by 1 base, with 13 bases between. The CDR3 loop is CAWSVGGARAKNIQYF. The DNA of the CDR3 is TGTGCCTGGAGTGTTGGGGGGGCTCGGGCCAAAAACATTCAGTACTTC.

The chain links TRBV5-6 to TRBJ2-7; TRBD1 matches at 9 bases. CDR3 length: 14 residues. The ends lost 2 bases at V and 3 bases at J; junction bases unmatched: 3. Germline V gene lookup returns CDR1 SGHDT and CDR2 YYEEEE. The CDR3 DNA is TGTGCCAGCAGCTTATGGGACAGGGACTACGAGCAGTACTTC. Translation gives CASSLWDRDYEQYF.

This chain links TRBV9 with TRBJ2-3; no firm D call. The germline V gene has CDR1 SGDLS and CDR2 YYNGEE. V lost 0 bases and J lost 2, with 13 bases in between. This CDR3 is 16 amino acids long. The CDR3 region has the DNA TGTGCCAGCAGCGTAGACCTATTCTATCCCACAGATACGCAGTATTTT. This gives the protein CASSVDLFYPTDTQYF.

V usage is TRBV5-1 and J usage is TRBJ2-5; D gene ambiguous. Trimming took 5 bases from V and 4 from J, leaving 12 bases between them. This CDR3 is built from 13 residues. CDR1 is SGHRS and CDR2 is YFSETQ in the germline V gene. The CDR3 nucleotides read TGCGCCAGCAGTTTGATTCCTGGAGAGACCCAGTACTTC. It encodes CASSLIPGETQYF. The whole variable domain, filled in from reference TRBV5-1 and TRBJ2-5, reads KAGVTQTPRYLIKTRGQQVTLSCSPISGHRSVSWYQQTPGQGLQFLFEYFSETQRNKGNFPGRFSGRQFSNSRSEMNVSTLELGDSALYLCASSLIPGETQYFGPGTRLLVL.

The rearrangement uses TRBV5-1 and TRBJ2-5; 7 bases match TRBD1. CDR1 and CDR2 (germline): SGHRS, YFSETQ. The CDR3 sequence is 15 residues long. After removal of 4 bases from V and 2 bases from J, the junction contained 8 bases not matched to a gene. Here the CDR3 reads CASSPPGQRQETQYF. CDR3 DNA: TGCGCCAGCAGCCCTCCGGGACAGAGGCAAGAGACCCAGTACTTC. The full variable domain, its missing parts supplied by reference TRBV5-1 and TRBJ2-5, is KAGVTQTPRYLIKTRGQQVTLSCSPISGHRSVSWYQQTPGQGLQFLFEYFSETQRNKGNFPGRFSGRQFSNSRSEMNVSTLELGDSALYLCASSPPGQRQETQYFGPGTRLLVL.

The chain is built from TRBV28 and TRBJ2-7; 12 nucleotides line up with TRBD1. This CDR3 is built from 15 residues. CDR1 is MDHEN, CDR2 SYDVKM, per germline. V was pared by 4 bases and J by 7 bases, with 8 bases of the junction left unmatched. CDR3 sequence (DNA): TGTGCCAGCAGTTCCTCCGGGACAGGGGGCGGAGAGCAGTACTTC. Protein sequence: CASSSSGTGGGEQYF.

This clone was found once. The chain recombines TRBV20-1 with TRBJ2-1, with D possibly matching TRBD2 (6 bases). The CDR3 loop spans 11 amino acids. The germline CDR1 and CDR2 sequences are DFQATT and SNEGSKA (reference sequence). The V and J ends lost 5 bases and 9 bases respectively, with 11 bases between them. CDR3 sequence: CSASFGGEQFF. CDR3 in DNA: TGCAGTGCTTCCTTCGGGGGTGAGCAGTTCTTC.

The chain couples TRBV19 to TRBJ2-2; tentatively, D is TRBD1 (7 bases). The CDR3 runs to 16 residues. V lost 7 bases to trimming and J lost 1 base, with 16 bases between them. Germline V CDR1 and CDR2: LNHDA, SQIVND (reference sequence). The CDR3 protein is CASTPRQGGNTGELFF. In nucleotides, the CDR3 is TGTGCCAGTACCCCCCGACAGGGAGGGAACACCGGGGAGCTGTTTTTT.

The chain uses TRBV6-4 and TRBJ2-4; D possibly corresponds to TRBD2 (6 bases). CDR3 size: 15 residues. V gave up 6 bases and J gave up 1 base, with 13 bases separating them. In germline, CDR1 is MRHNA, CDR2 SNTAGT. The CDR3 coding sequence is TGTGCCAGCAGCCTTCCTCGGGGGGCCAAAAACATTCAGTACTTC. Amino acid sequence: CASSLPRGAKNIQYF.